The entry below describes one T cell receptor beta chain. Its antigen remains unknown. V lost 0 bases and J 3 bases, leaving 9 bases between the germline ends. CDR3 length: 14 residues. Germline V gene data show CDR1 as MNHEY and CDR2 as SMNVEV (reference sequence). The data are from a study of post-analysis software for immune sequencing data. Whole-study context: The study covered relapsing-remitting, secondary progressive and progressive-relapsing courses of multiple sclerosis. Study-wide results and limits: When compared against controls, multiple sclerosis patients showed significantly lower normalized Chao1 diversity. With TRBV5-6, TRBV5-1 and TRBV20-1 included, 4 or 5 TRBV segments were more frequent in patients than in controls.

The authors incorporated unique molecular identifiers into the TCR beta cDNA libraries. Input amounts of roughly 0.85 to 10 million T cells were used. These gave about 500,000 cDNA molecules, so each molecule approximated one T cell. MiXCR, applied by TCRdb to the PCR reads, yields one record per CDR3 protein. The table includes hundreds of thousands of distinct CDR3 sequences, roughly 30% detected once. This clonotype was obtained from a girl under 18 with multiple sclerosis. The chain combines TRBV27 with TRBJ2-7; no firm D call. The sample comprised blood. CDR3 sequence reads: CASSLSWVHYEQYF. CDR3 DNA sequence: TGTGCCAGCAGTTTATCGTGGGTCCACTACGAGCAGTACTTC.